This T cell receptor (beta chain) was identified during a study of PD-1 blockade in classical Hodgkin lymphoma. Study as a whole: Nivolumab was given intravenously to patients at 3 mg/kg every 2 weeks.

Points on this clone: Its antigen is unidentified.

Repertoires were generated with immunoSEQ multiplex PCR, while TCRdb's copy carries only in-frame clones and drops some. The sample holds about 25,000 clones, approximately 79% seen once. Time point described: cycle 4 day 1 (C4D1), after around six weeks of nivolumab. Each and every patient relapsed after autologous stem cell transplantation, and patients got differing brentuximab vedotin exposure. Magnetic negative selection purified CD4+ T cells from thawed PBMCs. Study-level results: In newly diagnosed patients, baseline TCR diversity was reportedly below that of healthy donors. By C4D1 there was a significant rise in CD4+ TCR diversity but not in CD8+ TCR diversity. Those achieving complete response showed baseline diversity like newly diagnosed patients.

Between the trimmed V and J ends, which lost 5 bases and 5 bases, there was a span of 6 bases. The germline V gene has CDR1 SGHVS and CDR2 FNYEAQ. This CDR3 spans 12 amino acids. The sequencing used CD4+ T cells from blood, collected before the fourth cycle of nivolumab. This sequence joins TRBV7-6 and TRBJ1-4; the D is unclear. This sequence originates from a human donor with classical Hodgkin lymphoma. DNA for the CDR3: TGTGCCAGCAGCCCCCTAAATGAAAAACTGTTTTTT. This sequence encodes CASSPLNEKLFF.